The sequence of this T cell receptor (beta chain) was determined in a study of blood T cell repertoires in COVID-19. Study overall: COVID-19 samples from acute and convalescent phases originated in the United States, Italy and Spain.

The CDR3 has 16 amino acids. V gave up 1 base and J gave up 3 bases; unmatched junction bases: 6. Germline V gene sequence: CDR1 PRHDT, CDR2 FYEKMQ (reference sequence). This clone was found a few times. Sequencing used immunoSEQ multiplex PCR; TCRdb keeps in-frame clones, though not all of them. The sample yields around 200,000 clones, approximately 90% seen once. The gene calls are TRBV13 and TRBJ2-3; 8 bases agree with TRBD2. This TCR derives from a woman over 75 in a cohort sampled during active or convalescent COVID-19. The sample consisted of peripheral blood. The CDR3 nucleotides read TGTGCCAGCAGCTTAGAGGCTAGCGGGCTGACAGATACGCAGTATTTT. It encodes CASSLEASGLTDTQYF.